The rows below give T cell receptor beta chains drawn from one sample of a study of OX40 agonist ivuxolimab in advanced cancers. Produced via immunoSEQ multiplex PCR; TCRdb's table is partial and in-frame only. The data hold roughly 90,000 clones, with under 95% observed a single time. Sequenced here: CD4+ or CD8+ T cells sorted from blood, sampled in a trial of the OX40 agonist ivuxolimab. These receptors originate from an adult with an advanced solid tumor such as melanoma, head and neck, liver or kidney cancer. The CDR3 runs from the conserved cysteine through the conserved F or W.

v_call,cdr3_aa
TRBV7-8,CASSPEGTVAFF
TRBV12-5,CASGLVQEPGETQYF
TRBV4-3,CASSQGAGGPDKNIQYF
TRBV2,CASSWGSTDTQYF
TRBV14,CASSHYPGTGASGELFF
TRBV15,CATSGGGIGQGGSGYTF
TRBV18,CASSPDTYSNQPQHF
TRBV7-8,CASSFEGAFNQPQHF
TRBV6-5,CASSYIGDYGYTF
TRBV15,CATSSRDRHNYGYTF
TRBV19,CASSIEDRDSHNQPQHF
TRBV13,CASSLAPGGDEQYF
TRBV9,CASSVVSVAGEDTGELFF
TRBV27,CASTTTGYNSPLHF
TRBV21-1,CASSKIGYKAFNQPQHF